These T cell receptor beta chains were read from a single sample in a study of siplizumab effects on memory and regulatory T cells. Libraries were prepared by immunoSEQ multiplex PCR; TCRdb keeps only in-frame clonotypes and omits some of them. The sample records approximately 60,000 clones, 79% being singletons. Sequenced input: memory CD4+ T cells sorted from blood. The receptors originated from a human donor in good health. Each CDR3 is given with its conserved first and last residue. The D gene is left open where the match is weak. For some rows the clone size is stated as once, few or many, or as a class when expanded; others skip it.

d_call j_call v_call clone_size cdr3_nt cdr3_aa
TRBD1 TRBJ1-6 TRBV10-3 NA TGTGCCATCAGTGAATCGTCCGGGACAGTTAATTCACCCCTCCACTTT CAISESSGTVNSPLHF
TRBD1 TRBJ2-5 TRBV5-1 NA TGCGCCAGCAGGACGGGACAGGGACGAGAGACCCAGTACTTC CASRTGQGRETQYF
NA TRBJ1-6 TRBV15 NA TGTGCCACCAAACCAGCGGCGCGGGATAATTCACCCCTCCACTTT CATKPAARDNSPLHF
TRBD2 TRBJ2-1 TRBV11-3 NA TGTGCCAGCAGCTTAGCGGGGGGGCCTTATGATGAGCAGTTCTTC CASSLAGGPYDEQFF
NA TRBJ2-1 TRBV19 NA TGTGCCAGTAGTGGGGAAGAAGAGCAGTTCTTC CASSGEEEQFF
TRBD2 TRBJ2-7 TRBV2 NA TGTGCCAGCTGGACTAGCGGGGTGTACGAGCAGTACTTC CASWTSGVYEQYF
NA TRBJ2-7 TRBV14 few TGTGCCAGCAGCCAACAAAGGGGCTACGAGCAGTACTTC CASSQQRGYEQYF
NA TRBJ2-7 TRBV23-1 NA TGCGCCAGCAGCCCGCTGGCGAACCGAGGCACCCACGAGCAGTACTTC CASSPLANRGTHEQYF
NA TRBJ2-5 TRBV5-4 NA TGTGCCAGCCACCGGGACAAACAAGAGACCCAGTACTTC CASHRDKQETQYF
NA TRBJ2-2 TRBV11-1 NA TGTGCCAGCAGCTCAGAGGTTGGCGCTGGGGAGCTGTTTTTT CASSSEVGAGELFF
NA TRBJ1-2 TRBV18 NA TGTGCCAGCTCACACAGGGACATCAGAAACTATGGCTACACCTTC CASSHRDIRNYGYTF
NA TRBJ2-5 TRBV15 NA TGTGCCACCAGCAGATTCTCGGGAAAGAAAGAGACCCAGTACTTC CATSRFSGKKETQYF
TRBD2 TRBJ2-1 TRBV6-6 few TGTGCCAGCAGTTCCACACCGGGACTAGCGGACAATGAGCAGTTCTTC CASSSTPGLADNEQFF
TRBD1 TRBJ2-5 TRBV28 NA TGTGCCAGCAGTCCCGGGACAGGGGGCAGGGAGACCCAGTACTTC CASSPGTGGRETQYF
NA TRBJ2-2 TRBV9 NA TGTGCCAGCAGCGTATGGGGGACGAACACCGGGGAGCTGTTTTTT CASSVWGTNTGELFF
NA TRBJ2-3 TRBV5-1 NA TGCGCCAGCAGCTTGGAGGAGGCTAGCACAGATACGCAGTATTTT CASSLEEASTDTQYF
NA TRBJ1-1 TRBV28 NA TGTGCCAGCAGACCTGCCTCGGGGAACACTGAAGCTTTCTTT CASRPASGNTEAFF
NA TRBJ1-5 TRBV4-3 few TGCGCCAGCAGCCGCGAACAGGGCCAGCCCCAGCATTTT CASSREQGQPQHF
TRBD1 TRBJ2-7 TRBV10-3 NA TGTGCCATTTCTGGAGACAGGGGGCTGTACGAGCAGTACTTC CAISGDRGLYEQYF
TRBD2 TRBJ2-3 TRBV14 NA TGTGCCAGCAGCCAAAGGACCCCACTCGGGGGGACAGATACGCAGTATTTT CASSQRTPLGGTDTQYF
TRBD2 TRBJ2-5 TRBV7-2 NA TGTGCCAGCAGCACGGACAGCGGGGGGGCCGGGGGGACCCAGTACTTC CASSTDSGGAGGTQYF
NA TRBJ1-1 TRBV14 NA TGTGCCAGCAGCCACCGAGGGGTTTCGAACACTGAAGCTTTCTTT CASSHRGVSNTEAFF
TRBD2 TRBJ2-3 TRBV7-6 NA TGTGCCAGCAGCCTCTCCTGGGAGGGTACGCAGTATTTT CASSLSWEGTQYF
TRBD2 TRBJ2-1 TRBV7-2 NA TGTGCCAGCAGCTTAGAAGCGGGGGCCGGGAATTTTGAGCAGTTCTTC CASSLEAGAGNFEQFF
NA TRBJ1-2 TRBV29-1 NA TGCAGCGTTGAGACTCCGGCTTCTAACTATGGCTACACCTTC CSVETPASNYGYTF
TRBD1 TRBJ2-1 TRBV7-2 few TGTGCCAGCAGCTGGGGGACAGGGTACAACGAGCAGTTCTTC CASSWGTGYNEQFF
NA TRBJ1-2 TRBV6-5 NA TGTGCCAGCAGAACGACGGCATATGGCTACACCTTC CASRTTAYGYTF
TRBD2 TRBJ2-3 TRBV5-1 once TGCGCCAGCAGCGAGGGGACTAGCGTCAGAGATACGCAGTATTTT CASSEGTSVRDTQYF
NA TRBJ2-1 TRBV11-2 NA TGTGCCAGCAGCTTGATGGGCAGTCTTGATGAGCAGTTCTTC CASSLMGSLDEQFF
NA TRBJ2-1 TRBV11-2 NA TGTGCCAGCAGCTTAGATATCACATGGGGTGAGCAGTTCTTC CASSLDITWGEQFF
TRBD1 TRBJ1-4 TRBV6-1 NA TGTGCCAGCAGAAACCCGGGACAGGGTAATGAAAAACTGTTTTTT CASRNPGQGNEKLFF
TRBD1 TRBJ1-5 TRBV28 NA TGTGCCAGCAGTTTAGAGGCAGGGGGCTTCAATCAGCCCCAGCATTTT CASSLEAGGFNQPQHF
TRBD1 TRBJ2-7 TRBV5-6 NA TGTGCCAGCAACCTCGGACAGGGGGGCCACGAGCAGTACTTC CASNLGQGGHEQYF
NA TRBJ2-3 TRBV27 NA TGTGCCAGCAGACGGACAGCCCGCACAGATACGCAGTATTTT CASRRTARTDTQYF
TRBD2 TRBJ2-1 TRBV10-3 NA TGTGCCATCAGTGACCCGGGGACTAGCGGGGCGAGCAATGAGCAGTTCTTC CAISDPGTSGASNEQFF
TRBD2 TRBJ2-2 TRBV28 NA TGTGCCAGCCTGGGACTAGCAGACGGGGAGCTGTTTTTT CASLGLADGELFF
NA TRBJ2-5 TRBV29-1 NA TGCAGCGTCCGACAGACTCAAGAGACCCAGTACTTC CSVRQTQETQYF
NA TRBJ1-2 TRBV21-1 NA TGTGCCAGCAGTCCCCGGGGGCTATTGACATCCAACTATGGCTACACCTTC CASSPRGLLTSNYGYTF
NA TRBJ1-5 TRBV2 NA TGTGCCAGCAGTGTTCTCACCGGGACTAGCAATCAGCCCCAGCATTTT CASSVLTGTSNQPQHF
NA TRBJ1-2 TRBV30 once TGTGCCTGGATGAGAGGGGTAGCTAACTATGGCTACACCTTC CAWMRGVANYGYTF
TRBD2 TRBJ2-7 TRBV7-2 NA TGTGCCAGCTTGTCCACGGGGGGCTCCTACGAGCAGTACTTC CASLSTGGSYEQYF
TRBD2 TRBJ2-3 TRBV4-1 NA TGCGCCAGCAGCCAAGAATCTAGCGGGGCCATTAGCACAGATACGCAGTATTTT CASSQESSGAISTDTQYF